Included here is one T cell receptor (beta chain) sequence, with context. Its antigen is undetermined. CDR1 and CDR2 (germline): MNHEY, SVGAGI. The CDR3 length is 12 residues. The germline V and J ends were trimmed by 6 bases and 9 bases, with 12 bases remaining between them. This entry is derived from a study of CD4 T cells in relation to SARS-CoV-2 and coronaviruses. Whole-study context: Shared crossreactive spike epitopes were mapped to their HLA restriction.

Profiled with immunoSEQ multiplex PCR; TCRdb holds only in-frame clones, not every one. The table includes about 37,000 clones, roughly 84% detected once. Naive or memory CD4+ cells were cultured 1:1 with T cell-depleted PBMCs plus CEF. Study-wide results and caveats: Samples before the pandemic and after infection were not matched within any donor.

The sequencing input was naive CD4+ T cells from PBMCs, cultured in vitro. Subset indicated: naive CD4+ T cells isolated by negative enrichment. The chain carries TRBV6-5 and TRBJ2-1; no reliable D call. This TCR was sampled from an adult with COVID-19. This CDR3 is CASSNTVSEQFF. The CDR3 DNA is TGTGCCAGCAGCAATACCGTGAGTGAGCAGTTCTTC.